Detailed here is one TCR beta chain. This clone was detected only once. The target of this receptor is not known. Within one base of it there is no much larger clone, and no base qualities were kept. The germline V gene yields KGHSH for CDR1 and LQKENI for CDR2. V and J are truncated by 3 bases and 4 bases respectively, leaving an intervening sequence of 12 bases. Counted from cysteine to phenylalanine, this CDR3 has 14 amino acids. Kept here is only the CDR3 DNA, which spans 42 bases and is read in frame from base 1. The data originate from a study of T cell responses to AZD1222 COVID-19 vaccine (dated by TCRdb to about 2021). Study-level background: TCR sequencing was performed for 230 to 250 trial participants, of whom about 200 were given two doses of AZD1222 and some 26 were given two doses of MenACWY control vaccine. Trial participants were enrolled into age subgroups of 18-55, 56-69 and 70-plus years, which contained approximately 150, 28 and 58 TCR-sequenced participants, respectively. What the work shows at the level of the full study, not this receptor alone: The vaccine-associated CD4 TCRs covered the entire spike protein, and the dominant responses fell in regions 160-218 and 743-854. A significant rise in spike-specific TCR breadth and depth was observed after two AZD1222 doses relative to day 0 and relative to MenACWY recipients. In the small 56-69-year group, the increase in depth fell short of significance, most likely because of low power. Only five or six AZD1222 recipients were SARS-CoV-2 seropositive at baseline, limiting conclusions about previously exposed vaccinees. Epitopes outside the regions mutated in the B.1.351 and B.1.1.7 variants were reportedly recognized by nearly half of the unique spike-specific TCRs. Because no samples from the day 14 peak response were available, repertoires could be characterized only after the peak T cell response. Participants were mostly white British, with more females than males. The authors suggested clonal diversity may have been underestimated.

The CDR3 regions of human TCRbeta chains were analyzed by immunosequencing. The authors' analysis ran thus. Repertoire TCRs were matched against a reference library of SARS-CoV-2-specific TCRs generated with the MIRA antigen-specificity platform. Breadth was defined as the fraction of unique TCRs that were SARS-CoV-2-associated. Depth was defined as the fraction of total T cells that were SARS-CoV-2-associated. Using the MIRA data, every spike-specific TCR was mapped to the spike region that the TCR reacted to and assigned to either a CD4 or a CD8 class. Log10-transformed breadth and depth values were compared by one-way ANOVA with Sidak's multiple comparisons tests. In its TCRdb copy, this immuneACCESS table keeps in-frame sequences only and misses some clones. Where compared with another copy, unresolved V genes explain less than half of these, and the others have no known cause. That table is the source of V, J and clone size, and D and trimming were worked out from the DNA. The sample table lists over 95,000 clones, roughly 90% of them with a count of one. The biggest ten clones account for around 8.3% of the sample.

The sample's time point, from its label and the paper: about 28 days (+/-7) after the second vaccine dose. Because spike-specific TCR depth and breadth did not differ between the two schedules, AZD1222 recipients who got a second dose at roughly 4 weeks were pooled with those who got a second dose at roughly 12 weeks. Vaccinee samples came from UK trials COV001 and COV002, including a single-blind randomized controlled phase 2/3 trial of AZD1222 (ChAdOx1 nCoV-19) in healthy adults. For TCRbeta chain sequencing, PBMC samples were collected from trial participants at day 0 and at day 28 after the second dose.

Sequences were derived from peripheral blood, sampled 28 days after the second AZD1222 dose. The sequence links TRBV18 to TRBJ1-1, with the D segment identity uncertain. This clonotype originated in an adult who received the AZD1222 COVID-19 vaccine. CDR3 region: CASSPGWVGTEAFF. The DNA sequence is TGTGCCAGCTCACCGGGGTGGGTGGGCACTGAAGCTTTCTTT.